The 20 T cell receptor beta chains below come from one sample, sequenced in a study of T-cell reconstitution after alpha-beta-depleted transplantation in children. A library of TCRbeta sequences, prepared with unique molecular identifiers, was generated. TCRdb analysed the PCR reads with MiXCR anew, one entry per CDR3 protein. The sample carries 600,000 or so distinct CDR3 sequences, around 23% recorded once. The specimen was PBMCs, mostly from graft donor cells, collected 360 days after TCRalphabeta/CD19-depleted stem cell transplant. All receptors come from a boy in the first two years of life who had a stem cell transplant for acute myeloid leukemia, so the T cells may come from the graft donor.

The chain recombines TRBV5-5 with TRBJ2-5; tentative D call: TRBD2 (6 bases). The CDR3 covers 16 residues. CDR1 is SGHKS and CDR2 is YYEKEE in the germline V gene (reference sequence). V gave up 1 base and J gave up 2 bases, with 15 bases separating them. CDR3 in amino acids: CASSLWGVGGQETQYF. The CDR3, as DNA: TGTGCCAGCAGCTTGTGGGGGGTAGGAGGGCAAGAGACCCAGTACTTC.

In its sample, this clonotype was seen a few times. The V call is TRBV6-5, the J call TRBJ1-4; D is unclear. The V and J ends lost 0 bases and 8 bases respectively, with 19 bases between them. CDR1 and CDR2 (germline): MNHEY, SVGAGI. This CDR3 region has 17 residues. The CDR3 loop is CASSYSRVGGRREKLFF. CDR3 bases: TGTGCCAGCAGTTACTCCCGCGTGGGAGGGCGCAGGGAAAAACTGTTTTTT.

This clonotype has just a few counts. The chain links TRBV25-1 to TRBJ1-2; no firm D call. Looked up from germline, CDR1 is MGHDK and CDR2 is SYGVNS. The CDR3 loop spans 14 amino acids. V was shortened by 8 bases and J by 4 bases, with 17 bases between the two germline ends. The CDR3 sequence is CASSSWGGPYGYTF. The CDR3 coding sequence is TGTGCCAGCTCATCATGGGGAGGGCCCTATGGCTACACCTTC.

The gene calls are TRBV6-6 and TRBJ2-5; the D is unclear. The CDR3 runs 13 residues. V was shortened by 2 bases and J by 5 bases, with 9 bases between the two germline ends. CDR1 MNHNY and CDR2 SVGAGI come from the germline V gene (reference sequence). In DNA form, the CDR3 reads TGTGCCAGCAGTTACCCTCCCTCCGAGACCCAGTACTTC. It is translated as CASSYPPSETQYF.

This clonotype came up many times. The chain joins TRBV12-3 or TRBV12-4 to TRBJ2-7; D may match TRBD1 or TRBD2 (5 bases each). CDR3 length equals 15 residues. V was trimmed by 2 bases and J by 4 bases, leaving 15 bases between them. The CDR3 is CASSLSSLGGYEQYV. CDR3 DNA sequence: TGTGCCAGCAGTTTATCGTCCCTTGGGGGTTACGAGCAGTACGTC.

The CDR3, as DNA: TGTGCCAGCAGTTACCCGGACAGAAAAGAGACCCAGTACTTC. It specifies CASSYPDRKETQYF. This chain joins TRBV6-5 and TRBJ2-5; tentatively, D is TRBD1 (6 bases). V was cut by 2 bases and J by 3 bases, with 10 bases left in between. Germline CDR1 is MNHEY and CDR2 is SVGAGI. The CDR3 covers 14 residues.

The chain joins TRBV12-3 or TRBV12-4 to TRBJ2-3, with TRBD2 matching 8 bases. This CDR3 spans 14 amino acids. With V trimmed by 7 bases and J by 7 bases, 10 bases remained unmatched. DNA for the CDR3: TGTGCCAGCACTCTCTGGGCGGGGGGAAATACGCAGTATTTT. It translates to CASTLWAGGNTQYF.

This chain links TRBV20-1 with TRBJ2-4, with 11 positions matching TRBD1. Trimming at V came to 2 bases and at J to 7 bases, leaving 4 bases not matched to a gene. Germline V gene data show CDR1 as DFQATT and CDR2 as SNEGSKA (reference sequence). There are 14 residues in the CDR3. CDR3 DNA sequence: TGCAGTGCTAGACCAGGGACAGGGGGGAACATTCAGTACTTC. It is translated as CSARPGTGGNIQYF.

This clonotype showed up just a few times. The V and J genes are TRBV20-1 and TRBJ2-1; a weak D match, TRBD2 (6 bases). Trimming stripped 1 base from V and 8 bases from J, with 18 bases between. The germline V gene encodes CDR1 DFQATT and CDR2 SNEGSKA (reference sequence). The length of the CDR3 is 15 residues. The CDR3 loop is CSARGVGAGHDEQFF. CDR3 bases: TGCAGTGCTAGAGGAGTGGGCGCGGGGCACGATGAGCAGTTCTTC.

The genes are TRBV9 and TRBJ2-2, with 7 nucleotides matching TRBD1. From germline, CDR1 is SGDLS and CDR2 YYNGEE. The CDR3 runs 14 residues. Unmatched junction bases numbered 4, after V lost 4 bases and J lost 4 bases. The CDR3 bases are TGTGCCAGCAGCTCCGGACAGGCCACCGGGGAGCTGTTTTTT. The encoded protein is CASSSGQATGELFF.

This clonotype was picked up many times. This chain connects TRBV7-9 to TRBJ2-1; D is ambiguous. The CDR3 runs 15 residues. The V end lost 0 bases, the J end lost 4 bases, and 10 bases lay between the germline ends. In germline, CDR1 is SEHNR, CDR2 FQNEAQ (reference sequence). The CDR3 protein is CASSLAAGRYNEQFF. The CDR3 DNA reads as TGTGCCAGCAGCTTAGCGGCCGGGCGGTACAATGAGCAGTTCTTC.

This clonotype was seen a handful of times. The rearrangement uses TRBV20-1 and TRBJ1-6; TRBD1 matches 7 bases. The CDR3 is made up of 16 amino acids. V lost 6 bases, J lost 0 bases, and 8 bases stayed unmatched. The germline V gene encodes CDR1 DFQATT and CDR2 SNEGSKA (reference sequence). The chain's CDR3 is CSARTGTISYNSPLHF. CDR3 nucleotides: TGCAGTGCAAGGACAGGCACGATCTCCTATAATTCACCCCTCCACTTT.

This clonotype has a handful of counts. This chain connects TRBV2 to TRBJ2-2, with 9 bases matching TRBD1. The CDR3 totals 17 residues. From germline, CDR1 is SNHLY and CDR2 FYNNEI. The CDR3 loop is CAIPPPGQGANTGELFF. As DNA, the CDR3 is TGTGCAATACCCCCACCGGGACAGGGCGCGAACACCGGGGAGCTGTTTTTT.

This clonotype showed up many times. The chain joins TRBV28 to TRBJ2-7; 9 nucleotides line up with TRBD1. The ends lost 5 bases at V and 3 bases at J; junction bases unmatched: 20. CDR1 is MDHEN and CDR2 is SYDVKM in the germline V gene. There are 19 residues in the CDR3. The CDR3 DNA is TGTGCCAGCAGTCCCCCGGGACAGGGTAGTAATTTGAACCTCTACGAGCAGTACGTC. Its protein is CASSPPGQGSNLNLYEQYV.

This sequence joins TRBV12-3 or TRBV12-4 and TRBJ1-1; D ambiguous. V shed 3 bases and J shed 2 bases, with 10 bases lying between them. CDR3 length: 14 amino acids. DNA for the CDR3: TGTGCCAGCAGTTTCTCGGGATTCAACACTGAAGCTTTCTTT. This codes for CASSFSGFNTEAFF.

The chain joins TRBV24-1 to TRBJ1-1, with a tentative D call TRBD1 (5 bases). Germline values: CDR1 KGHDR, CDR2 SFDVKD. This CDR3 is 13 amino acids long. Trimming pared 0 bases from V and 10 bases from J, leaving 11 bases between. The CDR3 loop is CATSDLVGRRAFF. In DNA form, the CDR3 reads TGTGCCACCAGTGATTTGGTGGGGCGCAGAGCTTTCTTT.

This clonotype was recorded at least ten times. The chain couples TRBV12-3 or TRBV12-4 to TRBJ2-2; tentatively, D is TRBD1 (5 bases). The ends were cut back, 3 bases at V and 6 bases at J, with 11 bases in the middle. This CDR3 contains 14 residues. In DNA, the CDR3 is TGTGCCAGCAGTTTCCCGGACAATCCCGGGGAGCTGTTTTTT. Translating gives CASSFPDNPGELFF.

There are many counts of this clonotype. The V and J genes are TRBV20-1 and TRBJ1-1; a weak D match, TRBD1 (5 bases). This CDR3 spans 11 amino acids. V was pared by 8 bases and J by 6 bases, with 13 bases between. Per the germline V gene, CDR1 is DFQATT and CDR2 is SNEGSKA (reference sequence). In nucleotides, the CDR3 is TGCAGTACTCTGGTCAGGGCTGAAGCTTTCTTT. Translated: CSTLVRAEAFF.

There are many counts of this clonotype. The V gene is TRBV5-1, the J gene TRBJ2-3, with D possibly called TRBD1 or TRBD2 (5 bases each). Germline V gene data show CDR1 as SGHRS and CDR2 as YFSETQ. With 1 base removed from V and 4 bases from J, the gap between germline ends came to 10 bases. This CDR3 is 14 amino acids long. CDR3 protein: CASSLSQGPDTQYF. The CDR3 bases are TGCGCCAGCAGCTTGTCCCAGGGACCAGATACGCAGTATTTT.

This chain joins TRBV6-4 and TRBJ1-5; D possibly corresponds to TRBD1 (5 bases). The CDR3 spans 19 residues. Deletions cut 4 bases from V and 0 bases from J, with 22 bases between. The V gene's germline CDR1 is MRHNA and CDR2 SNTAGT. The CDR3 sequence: CASSAPRGKTLYSNQPQHF. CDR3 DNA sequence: TGTGCCAGCAGTGCTCCGCGGGGCAAAACACTATATAGCAATCAGCCCCAGCATTTT.